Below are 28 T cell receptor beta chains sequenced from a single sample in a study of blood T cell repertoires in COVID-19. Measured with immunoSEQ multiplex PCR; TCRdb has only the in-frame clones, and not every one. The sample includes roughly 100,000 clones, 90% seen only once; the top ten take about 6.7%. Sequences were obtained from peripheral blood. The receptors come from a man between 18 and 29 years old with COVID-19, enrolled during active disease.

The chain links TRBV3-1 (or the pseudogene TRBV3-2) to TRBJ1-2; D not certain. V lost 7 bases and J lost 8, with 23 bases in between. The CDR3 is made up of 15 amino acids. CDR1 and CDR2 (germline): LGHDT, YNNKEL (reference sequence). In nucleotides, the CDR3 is TGTGCCAGCACCTCGGGAGTGTGGGCTCCTTTGGGCTACACCTTC. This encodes CASTSGVWAPLGYTF.

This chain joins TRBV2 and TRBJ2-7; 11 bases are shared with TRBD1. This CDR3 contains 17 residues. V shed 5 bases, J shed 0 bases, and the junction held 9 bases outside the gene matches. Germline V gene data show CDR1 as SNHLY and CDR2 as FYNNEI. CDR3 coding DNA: TGTGCCAGCAGTTATGGGACAGGGGGTCAGAGCTCCTACGAGCAGTACTTC. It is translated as CASSYGTGGQSSYEQYF.

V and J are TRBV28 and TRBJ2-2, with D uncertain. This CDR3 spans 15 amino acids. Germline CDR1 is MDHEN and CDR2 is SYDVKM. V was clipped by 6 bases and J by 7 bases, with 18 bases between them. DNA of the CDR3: TGTGCCAGCAGCCTCCGGAGTACTGAGGACGGGGAGCTGTTTTTT. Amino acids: CASSLRSTEDGELFF.

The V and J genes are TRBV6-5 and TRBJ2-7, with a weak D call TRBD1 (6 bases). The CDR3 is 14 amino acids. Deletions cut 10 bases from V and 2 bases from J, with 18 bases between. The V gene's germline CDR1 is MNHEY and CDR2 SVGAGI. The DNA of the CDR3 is TGTGCCATCCGCTTTCGGACAGCAGCCTACGAGCAGTACTTC. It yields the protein CAIRFRTAAYEQYF.

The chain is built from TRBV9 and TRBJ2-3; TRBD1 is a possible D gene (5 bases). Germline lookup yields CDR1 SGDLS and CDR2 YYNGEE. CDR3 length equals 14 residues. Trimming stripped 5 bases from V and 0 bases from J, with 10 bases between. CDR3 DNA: TGTGCCAGCAGATCCGACAGTAGCACAGATACGCAGTATTTT. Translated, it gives CASRSDSSTDTQYF.

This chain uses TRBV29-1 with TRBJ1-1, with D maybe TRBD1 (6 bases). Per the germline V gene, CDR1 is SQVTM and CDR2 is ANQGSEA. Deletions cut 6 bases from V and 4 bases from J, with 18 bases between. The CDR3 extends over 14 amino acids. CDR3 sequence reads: CSVGTSPGFTEAFF. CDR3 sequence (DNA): TGCAGCGTGGGGACATCACCCGGGTTCACTGAAGCTTTCTTT.

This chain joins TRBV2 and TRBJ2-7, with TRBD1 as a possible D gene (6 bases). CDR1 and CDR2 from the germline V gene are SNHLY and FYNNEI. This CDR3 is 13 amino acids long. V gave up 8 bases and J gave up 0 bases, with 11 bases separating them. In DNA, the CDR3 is TGTGCCAGCGGGGGCAGATTCTCCTACGAGCAGTACTTC. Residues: CASGGRFSYEQYF.

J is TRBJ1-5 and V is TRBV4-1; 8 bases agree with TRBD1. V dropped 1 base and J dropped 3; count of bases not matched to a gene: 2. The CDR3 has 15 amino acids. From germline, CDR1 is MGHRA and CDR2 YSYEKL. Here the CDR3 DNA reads TGCGCCAGCAGCCAAGGGGACAGGTCCAATCAGCCCCAGCATTTT. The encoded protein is CASSQGDRSNQPQHF.

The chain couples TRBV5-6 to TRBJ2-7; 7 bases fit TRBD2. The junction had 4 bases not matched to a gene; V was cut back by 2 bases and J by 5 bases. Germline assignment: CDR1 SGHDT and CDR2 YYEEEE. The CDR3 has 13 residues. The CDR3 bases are TGTGCCAGCAGCTTCGTGGGAGGGCACGAGCAGTACTTC. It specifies CASSFVGGHEQYF. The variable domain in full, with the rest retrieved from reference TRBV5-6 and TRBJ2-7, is DAGVTQSPTHLIKTRGQQVTLRCSPKSGHDTVSWYQQALGQGPQFIFQYYEEEERQRGNFPDRFSGHQFPNYSSELNVNALLLGDSALYLCASSFVGGHEQYFGPGTRLTVT.

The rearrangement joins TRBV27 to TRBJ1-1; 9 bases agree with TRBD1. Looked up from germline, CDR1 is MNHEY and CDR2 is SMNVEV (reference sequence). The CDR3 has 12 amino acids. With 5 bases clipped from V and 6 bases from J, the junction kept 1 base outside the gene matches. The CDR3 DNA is TGTGCCAGCAGTGGGGACAGGGCTGAAGCTTTCTTT. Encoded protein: CASSGDRAEAFF.

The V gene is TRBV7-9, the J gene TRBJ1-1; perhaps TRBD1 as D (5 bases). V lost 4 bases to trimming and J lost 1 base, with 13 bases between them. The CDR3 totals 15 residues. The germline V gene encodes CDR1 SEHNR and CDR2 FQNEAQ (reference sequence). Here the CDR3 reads CASSWSRQGNTEAFF. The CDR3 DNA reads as TGTGCCAGCAGCTGGTCCCGCCAGGGGAACACTGAAGCTTTCTTT.

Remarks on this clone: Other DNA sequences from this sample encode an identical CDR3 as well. The CDR3: CASSSTGNTEAFF. Here the CDR3 DNA reads TGTGCCAGCAGCTCGACAGGGAACACTGAAGCTTTCTTT. The rearrangement uses TRBV6-2 or TRBV6-3 and TRBJ1-1, with D maybe TRBD1 (6 bases). CDR1 is MNHEY and CDR2 is SVGEGT in the germline V gene. V lost 6 bases to trimming and J lost 1 base, with 9 bases between them. This CDR3 has 13 amino acids.

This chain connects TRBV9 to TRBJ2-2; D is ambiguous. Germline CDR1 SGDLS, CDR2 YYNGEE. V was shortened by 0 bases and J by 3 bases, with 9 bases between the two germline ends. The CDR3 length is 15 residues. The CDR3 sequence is CASSVDESDTGELFF. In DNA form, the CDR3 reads TGTGCCAGCAGCGTAGACGAATCGGACACCGGGGAGCTGTTTTTT.

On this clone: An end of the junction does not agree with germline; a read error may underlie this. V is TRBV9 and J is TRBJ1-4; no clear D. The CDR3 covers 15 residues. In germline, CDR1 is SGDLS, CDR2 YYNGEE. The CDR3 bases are TGTGCCAGCAGCGACCACCCCTCAGGAAATGAAAAACTGCTTTTT. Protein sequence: CASSDHPSGNEKLLF. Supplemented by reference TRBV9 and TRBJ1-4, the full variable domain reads DSGVTQTPKHLITATGQRVTLRCSPRSGDLSVYWYQQSLDQGLQFLIQYYNGEERAKGNILERFSAQQFPDLHSELNLSSLELGDSALYFCASSDHPSGNEKLLFGSGTQLSVL.

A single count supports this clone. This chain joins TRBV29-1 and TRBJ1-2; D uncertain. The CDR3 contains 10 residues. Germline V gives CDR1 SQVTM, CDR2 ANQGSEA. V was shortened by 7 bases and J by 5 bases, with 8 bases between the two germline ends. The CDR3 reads CSALEYGYTF. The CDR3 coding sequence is TGCAGCGCCCTAGAGTATGGCTACACCTTC.

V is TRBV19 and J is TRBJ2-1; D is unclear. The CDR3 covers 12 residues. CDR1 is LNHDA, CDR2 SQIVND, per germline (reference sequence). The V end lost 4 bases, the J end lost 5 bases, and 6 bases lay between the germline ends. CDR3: CASSSPNNEQFF. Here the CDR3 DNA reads TGTGCCAGTAGTAGTCCCAACAATGAGCAGTTCTTC.

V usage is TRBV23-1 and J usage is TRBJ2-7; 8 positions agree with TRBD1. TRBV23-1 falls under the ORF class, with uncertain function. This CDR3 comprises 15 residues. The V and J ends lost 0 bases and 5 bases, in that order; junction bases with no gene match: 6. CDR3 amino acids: CASSQSAGGVNEQYF. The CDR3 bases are TGCGCCAGCAGTCAATCGGCAGGGGGCGTAAACGAGCAGTACTTC.

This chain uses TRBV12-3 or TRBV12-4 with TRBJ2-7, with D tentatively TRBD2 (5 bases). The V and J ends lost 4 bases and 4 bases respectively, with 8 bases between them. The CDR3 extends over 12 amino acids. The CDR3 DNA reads TGTGCCAGCAGTTCCCTAGCATACGAGCAGTACTTC. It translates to CASSSLAYEQYF.

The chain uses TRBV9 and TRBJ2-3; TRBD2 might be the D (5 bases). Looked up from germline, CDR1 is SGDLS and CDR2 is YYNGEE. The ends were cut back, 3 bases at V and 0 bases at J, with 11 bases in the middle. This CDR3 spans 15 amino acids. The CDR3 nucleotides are TGTGCCAGCAGCGCCCTAGCTTCTAGCACAGATACGCAGTATTTT. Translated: CASSALASSTDTQYF.

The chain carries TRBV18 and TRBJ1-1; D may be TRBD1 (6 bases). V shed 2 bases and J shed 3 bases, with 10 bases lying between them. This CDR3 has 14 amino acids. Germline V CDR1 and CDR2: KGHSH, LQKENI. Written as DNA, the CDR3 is TGTGCCAGCTCACCAGGGGGCGGACACACTGAAGCTTTCTTT. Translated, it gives CASSPGGGHTEAFF.

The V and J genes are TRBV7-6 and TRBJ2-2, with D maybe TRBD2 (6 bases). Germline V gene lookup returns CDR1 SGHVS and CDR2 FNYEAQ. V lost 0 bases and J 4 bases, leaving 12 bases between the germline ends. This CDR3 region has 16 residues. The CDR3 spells CASSLASGESTGELFF. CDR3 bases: TGTGCCAGCAGCTTAGCGTCGGGAGAATCCACCGGGGAGCTGTTTTTT. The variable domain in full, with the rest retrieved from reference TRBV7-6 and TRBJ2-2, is GAGVSQSPRYKVTKRGQDVALRCDPISGHVSLYWYRQALGQGPEFLTYFNYEAQQDKSGLPNDRFSAERPEGSISTLTIQRTEQRDSAMYRCASSLASGESTGELFFGEGSRLTVL.

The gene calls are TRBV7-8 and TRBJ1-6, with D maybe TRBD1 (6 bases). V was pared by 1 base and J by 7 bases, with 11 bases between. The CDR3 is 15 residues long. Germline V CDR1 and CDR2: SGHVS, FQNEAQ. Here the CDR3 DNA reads TGTGCCAGCAGCTTAGGGGGGCCGGGGAATTCACCCCTCCACTTT. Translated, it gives CASSLGGPGNSPLHF.

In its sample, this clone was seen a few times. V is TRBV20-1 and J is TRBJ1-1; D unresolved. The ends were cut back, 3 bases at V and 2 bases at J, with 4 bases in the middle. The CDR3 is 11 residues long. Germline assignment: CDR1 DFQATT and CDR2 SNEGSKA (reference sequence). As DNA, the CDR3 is TGCAGTGCTAGCCTAAACACTGAAGCTTTCTTT. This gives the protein CSASLNTEAFF.

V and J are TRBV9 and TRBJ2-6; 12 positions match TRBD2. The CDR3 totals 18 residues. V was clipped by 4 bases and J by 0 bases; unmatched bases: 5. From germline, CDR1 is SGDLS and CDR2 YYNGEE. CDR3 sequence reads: CASSPQGLAGSGANVLTF. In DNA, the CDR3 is TGTGCCAGCAGCCCCCAGGGACTAGCGGGCTCTGGGGCCAACGTCCTGACTTTC.

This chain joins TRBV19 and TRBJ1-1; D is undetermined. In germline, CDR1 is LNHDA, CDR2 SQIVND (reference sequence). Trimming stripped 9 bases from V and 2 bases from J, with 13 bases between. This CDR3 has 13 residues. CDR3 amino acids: CASQMGGNTEAFF. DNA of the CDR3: TGTGCCAGCCAAATGGGAGGAAACACTGAAGCTTTCTTT.

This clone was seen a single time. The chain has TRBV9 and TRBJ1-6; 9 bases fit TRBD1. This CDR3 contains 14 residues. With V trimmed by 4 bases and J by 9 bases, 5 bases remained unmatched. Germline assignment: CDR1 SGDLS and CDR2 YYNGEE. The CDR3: CASSLGQGGSPLHF. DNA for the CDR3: TGTGCCAGCAGCCTGGGACAGGGAGGTTCACCCCTCCACTTT.

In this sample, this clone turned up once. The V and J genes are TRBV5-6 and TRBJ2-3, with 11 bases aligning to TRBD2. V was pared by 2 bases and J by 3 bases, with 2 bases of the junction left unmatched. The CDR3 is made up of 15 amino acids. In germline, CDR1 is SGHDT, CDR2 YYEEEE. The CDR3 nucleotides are TGTGCCAGCAGCTTTATAGCGGGAGGGACAGATACGCAGTATTTT. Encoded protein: CASSFIAGGTDTQYF.

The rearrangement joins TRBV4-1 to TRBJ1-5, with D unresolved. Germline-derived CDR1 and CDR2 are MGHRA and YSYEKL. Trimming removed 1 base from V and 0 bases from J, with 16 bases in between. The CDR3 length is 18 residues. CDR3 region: CASSQGAVTLISNQPQHF. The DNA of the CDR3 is TGCGCCAGCAGCCAAGGGGCAGTGACGCTGATTAGCAATCAGCCCCAGCATTTT.